Listed below are T cell receptor beta chains from one sample, sequenced in a study of beta chain features in type 1 diabetes. TCRdb's copy holds only in-frame clones and misses some; the assay was immunoSEQ multiplex PCR. The table has under 300,000 clones, 27% seen once; the top ten hold more than 3%. The sample consisted of central memory CD4+ T cells from blood. The origin of the receptors is a man aged 25-45 years in good health. Both conserved end residues are part of each CDR3. Fields, in order: J gene, CDR3 length, V gene, CDR3 protein.

J: TRBJ2-7
length: 12
V: TRBV6-1
CDR3: CAASVGGSEQYF

J: TRBJ2-1
length: 15
V: TRBV10-3
CDR3: CAISESVAGLNEQFF

J: TRBJ2-7
length: 11
V: TRBV30
CDR3: CAWKGSYEQYF

J: TRBJ1-5
length: 12
V: TRBV30
CDR3: CACQDLDQPQHF

J: TRBJ2-5
length: 12
V: TRBV7-9
CDR3: CASSTGFETQYF

J: TRBJ2-3
length: 17
V: TRBV10-3
CDR3: CAIRVPGQGAGADTQYF

J: TRBJ1-5
length: 13
V: TRBV7-2
CDR3: CASRGNSNQPQHF

J: TRBJ1-1
length: 17
V: TRBV25-1
CDR3: CASSEFGLGTVNTEAFF

J: TRBJ1-6
length: 14
V: TRBV6-6
CDR3: CASRQQGFNSPLHF

J: TRBJ1-6
length: 15
V: TRBV2
CDR3: CASSLQGLGNSPLHF